The 30 T cell receptor beta chains in this list originate from one sample, sequenced in a study of OX40 agonist ivuxolimab in advanced cancers. Library preparation used the immunoSEQ multiplex PCR assay. TCRdb stores this immuneACCESS table with in-frame sequences only. Part of the clones is absent; in the studies checked, under half of the shortfall reflects unresolved V genes, and no reason is known for the rest. Here the sample has approximately 66,000 clones; about 91% occur a single time. The top ten clones comprise around 0.53% of the sample. Sequencing was performed on CD4+ or CD8+ T cells sorted from blood, taken in a trial of the OX40 agonist ivuxolimab. The receptors originated from an adult with an advanced solid tumor such as melanoma, head and neck, liver or kidney cancer.

The chain carries TRBV5-1 and TRBJ2-3; D possibly corresponds to TRBD2 (6 bases). This CDR3 is 15 amino acids long. Trimming left V 3 bases short and J 0 bases short, with 11 bases between. Germline CDR1 and CDR2: SGHRS and YFSETQ. The CDR3 sequence: CASSSPGTSTDTQYF. In DNA form, the CDR3 reads TGCGCCAGCAGCTCCCCCGGGACTAGCACAGATACGCAGTATTTT.

The chain joins TRBV28 to TRBJ1-2, with 10 positions matching TRBD1. The CDR3 contains 15 residues. Germline lookup yields CDR1 MDHEN and CDR2 SYDVKM. The junction had 7 bases not matched to a gene; V was cut back by 5 bases and J by 4 bases. The CDR3 bases are TGTGCCAGCAGTCACCGACAGGGGGCGTCCTATGGCTACACCTTC. Translating it yields CASSHRQGASYGYTF.

The rearrangement uses TRBV30 and TRBJ1-4, with TRBD1 as a possible D gene (5 bases). The CDR3 runs 15 residues. Trimming took 0 bases from V and 5 from J, leaving 13 bases between them. Germline loops: CDR1 GTSNPN, CDR2 SVGIG (reference sequence). The CDR3 sequence: CAWSVWGGENEKLFF. The DNA for the CDR3 is TGTGCCTGGAGTGTTTGGGGCGGAGAAAATGAAAAACTGTTTTTT.

The V call is TRBV6-5, the J call TRBJ2-1; the D gene is possibly TRBD2 (6 bases). V gave up 0 bases and J gave up 7 bases, with 16 bases separating them. Per the germline V gene, CDR1 is MNHEY and CDR2 is SVGAGI. This CDR3 is 16 amino acids long. The CDR3 bases are TGTGCCAGCAGTTACTCGAACTGGGTGGGGGGTAATGAGCAGTTCTTC. Translated: CASSYSNWVGGNEQFF.

This clone was observed a single time. The V gene is TRBV6-1, the J gene TRBJ2-1; D remains unclear. The CDR3 runs 14 residues. Germline assignment: CDR1 MNHNS and CDR2 SASEGT. Trimming took 8 bases from V and 0 from J, leaving 11 bases between them. CDR3 in DNA: TGTGCCAGCGGAGACTGGAGCTCCTACAATGAGCAGTTCTTC. It codes for CASGDWSSYNEQFF.

This chain uses TRBV4-1 with TRBJ2-7, with D perhaps TRBD1 or TRBD2 (5 bases each). There are 17 residues in the CDR3. V was cut by 0 bases and J by 0 bases, with 15 bases left in between. Germline lookup yields CDR1 MGHRA and CDR2 YSYEKL. The CDR3 DNA follows: TGCGCCAGCAGCCAAGATGGGAGTGGGGGAAACTCCTACGAGCAGTACTTC. It encodes CASSQDGSGGNSYEQYF.

V usage is TRBV5-1 and J usage is TRBJ2-3; 12 positions match TRBD2. The germline gives CDR1 SGHRS, CDR2 YFSETQ. Germline trimming cut 4 bases from V and 3 bases from J; bases unmatched to any gene: 6. The CDR3 has 16 residues. CDR3 in amino acids: CASSTASGGATDTQYF. The CDR3 bases are TGCGCCAGCAGCACCGCTAGCGGGGGGGCAACAGATACGCAGTATTTT.

This chain uses TRBV5-1 with TRBJ1-2, with 7 positions matching TRBD1. After removal of 2 bases from V and 3 bases from J, the junction contained 4 bases not matched to a gene. The CDR3 has 14 amino acids. Germline values: CDR1 SGHRS, CDR2 YFSETQ. The CDR3 nucleotides are TGCGCCAGCAGCTTCACAGGGGCTGACTATGGCTACACCTTC. This translates into CASSFTGADYGYTF.

The chain carries TRBV5-4 and TRBJ1-2, with D tentatively TRBD1 (5 bases). Germline CDR1 SGHNT, CDR2 YYREEE (reference sequence). The CDR3 length is 12 residues. The V end lost 2 bases, the J end lost 7 bases, and 9 bases lay between the germline ends. Here the CDR3 reads CASSLLGVGYTF. CDR3 DNA sequence: TGTGCCAGCAGCTTACTAGGGGTTGGCTACACCTTC. The variable domain in full, with the rest retrieved from reference TRBV5-4 and TRBJ1-2, is ETGVTQSPTHLIKTRGQQVTLRCSSQSGHNTVSWYQQALGQGPQFIFQYYREEENGRGNFPPRFSGLQFPNYSSELNVNALELDDSALYLCASSLLGVGYTFGSGTRLTVV.

This chain uses TRBV5-1 with TRBJ2-1, with D possibly matching TRBD2 (6 bases). The V end was cut by 0 bases, the J end by 0 bases, with 13 bases between. CDR3 length: 17 amino acids. Germline CDR1 and CDR2: SGHRS and YFSETQ. For the CDR3, the DNA is TGCGCCAGCAGCTTGGATTTAGCGGCGACCTCCTACAATGAGCAGTTCTTC. This codes for CASSLDLAATSYNEQFF.

The J gene is TRBJ2-7, the V gene TRBV18; D gene uncertain. The CDR3 runs 12 residues. The V gene's germline CDR1 is KGHSH and CDR2 LQKENI. With 3 bases removed from V and 7 bases from J, the gap between germline ends came to 10 bases. This chain's CDR3 is CASSPVSREQYF. In DNA form, the CDR3 reads TGTGCCAGCTCACCCGTTTCCCGAGAGCAGTACTTC.

The CDR3 loop reads CASSAGLSTDTQYF. CDR3 in DNA: TGTGCCAGCAGTGCGGGACTTAGCACAGATACGCAGTATTTT. The genes are TRBV6-1 and TRBJ2-3; D might be TRBD2 (6 bases). The germline V gene encodes CDR1 MNHNS and CDR2 SASEGT. The V gene lost 4 bases and the J gene lost 0 bases, with 8 bases spanning the gap. CDR3 size: 14 residues.

This clone showed up just a few times. The chain couples TRBV19 to TRBJ1-1; no firm D call. This CDR3 contains 12 residues. Germline V gene lookup returns CDR1 LNHDA and CDR2 SQIVND (reference sequence). V gave up 3 bases and J gave up 6 bases, with 8 bases separating them. The CDR3 loop is CASSMGFSEAFF. DNA for the CDR3: TGTGCCAGTAGTATGGGGTTCTCTGAAGCTTTCTTT.

Here the CDR3 DNA reads TGCGCCAGCAGCCTGGGACTAGCGGGGGTGAACTCCTACAATGAGCAGTTCTTC. It codes for CASSLGLAGVNSYNEQFF. The genes are TRBV5-1 and TRBJ2-1; 14 bases line up with TRBD2. The CDR3 totals 18 residues. Germline V CDR1 and CDR2: SGHRS, YFSETQ. After removal of 4 bases from V and 0 bases from J, the junction contained 6 bases not matched to a gene.

The table lists this clone with a count of one. The chain links TRBV5-1 to TRBJ1-1; TRBD1 matches at 7 bases. The CDR3 runs 13 residues. Trimming cost V 1 base and J 7 bases; bases outside gene matches: 4. Germline V gives CDR1 SGHRS, CDR2 YFSETQ. Here the CDR3 reads CASSLQQGVEAFF. In DNA form, the CDR3 reads TGCGCCAGCAGCTTGCAGCAGGGGGTTGAAGCTTTCTTT.

This chain connects TRBV7-9 to TRBJ1-2; no clear D gene. The CDR3 covers 13 residues. Germline CDR1 is SEHNR and CDR2 is FQNEAQ (reference sequence). V lost 3 bases, J lost 0 bases, and 5 bases lay in between. CDR3 sequence: CASSFSTNYGYTF. For the CDR3, the DNA is TGTGCCAGCAGCTTCTCCACTAACTATGGCTACACCTTC.

V usage is TRBV28 and J usage is TRBJ1-6; 7 bases are shared with TRBD1. V lost 6 bases to trimming and J lost 7 bases; unmatched junction nucleotides: 9. This CDR3 has 15 amino acids. Germline-derived CDR1 and CDR2 are MDHEN and SYDVKM. The DNA of the CDR3 is TGTGCCAGCAGGGGAGCAGGGGGAGGGAATTCACCCCTCCACTTT. It is translated as CASRGAGGGNSPLHF.

This clone has a single count. The chain has TRBV6-6 and TRBJ2-1; 7 bases are a match to TRBD1. Unmatched junction bases numbered 7, after V lost 4 bases and J lost 10 bases. CDR3 length: 13 residues. Per the germline V gene, CDR1 is MNHNY and CDR2 is SVGAGI (reference sequence). The CDR3 bases are TGTGCCAGCAGTTCAGGACAGGAAAGAGAGCAGTTCTTC. This codes for CASSSGQEREQFF.

The chain's CDR3 is CASSLRSTGGETQYF. The CDR3 coding sequence is TGTGCCAGCAGCTTAAGATCGACAGGGGGGGAGACCCAGTACTTC. V gene TRBV7-9 combines with J gene TRBJ2-5; 9 bases line up with TRBD1. V lost 2 bases to trimming and J lost 5 bases; unmatched junction nucleotides: 6. The germline V gene encodes CDR1 SEHNR and CDR2 FQNEAQ (reference sequence). This CDR3 contains 15 residues.

The chain recombines TRBV29-1 with TRBJ1-2; a possible D gene is TRBD1 (5 bases). The CDR3 covers 13 residues. CDR1 is SQVTM, CDR2 ANQGSEA, per germline. Trimming cost V 6 bases and J 3 bases, with 14 bases left between them. The CDR3 region has the DNA TGCAGCGTCGTCCGGGTGGGGGACTATGGCTACACCTTC. It specifies CSVVRVGDYGYTF.

This chain links TRBV6-5 with TRBJ1-2, with 10 bases identical to TRBD1. V lost 6 bases and J lost 7; bases outside the gene matches: 8. Germline V CDR1 and CDR2: MNHEY, SVGAGI. CDR3 length: 14 residues. The CDR3 protein is CASSPGQGVGGYTF. The CDR3 bases are TGTGCCAGCAGCCCCGGACAGGGGGTAGGTGGCTACACCTTC.

The chain is built from TRBV19 and TRBJ2-7, with 13 positions matching TRBD2. The V and J ends lost 3 bases and 7 bases, in that order; junction bases with no gene match: 9. CDR3 size: 16 residues. The germline CDR1 and CDR2 sequences are LNHDA and SQIVND (reference sequence). The CDR3 protein is CASSIRLAGGFLEQYF. For the CDR3, the DNA is TGTGCCAGTAGTATCAGACTAGCGGGGGGCTTCCTTGAGCAGTACTTC.

Written as DNA, the CDR3 is TGCGCCAGCAGCTCAATCCTGACAGGACCCCGCAATGAGCAGTTCTTC. As protein: CASSSILTGPRNEQFF. The rearrangement joins TRBV5-1 to TRBJ2-1; TRBD1 is a possible D gene (6 bases). V lost 3 bases to trimming and J lost 6 bases, with 19 bases between them. Germline CDR1 is SGHRS and CDR2 is YFSETQ. The CDR3 runs to 16 residues.

This sequence joins TRBV4-1 and TRBJ1-3; D unclear. The V end was cut by 4 bases, the J end by 3 bases, with 13 bases between. Germline CDR1 and CDR2: MGHRA and YSYEKL. The CDR3 length is 15 residues. CDR3 nucleotide sequence: TGCGCCAGCAGCCGAAAGGACGGACTTGGAAACACCATATATTTT. Translated: CASSRKDGLGNTIYF.

This clone showed up just a few times. The chain recombines TRBV2 with TRBJ2-2, with D uncertain. Germline CDR1 is SNHLY and CDR2 is FYNNEI. Trimming removed 6 bases from V and 1 base from J, with 12 bases in between. This CDR3 is built from 15 residues. In DNA, the CDR3 is TGTGCCAGCAGCGCCATGACGAGGAACACCGGGGAGCTGTTTTTT. Translation: CASSAMTRNTGELFF.

CDR3 sequence (DNA): TGCGCCAGCAGCCAAGGGGGGCAGGCGAACACCGGGGAGCTGTTTTTT. Its protein product is CASSQGGQANTGELFF. The V gene is TRBV4-1, the J gene TRBJ2-2; possible D gene TRBD1, 6 bases. CDR3 length: 16 amino acids. Germline CDR1 reads MGHRA; CDR2 reads YSYEKL. V was shortened by 1 base and J by 0 bases, with 9 bases between the two germline ends.

This clone showed up just once. V and J are TRBV7-9 and TRBJ2-2; a weak D match, TRBD2 (5 bases). The germline gives CDR1 SEHNR, CDR2 FQNEAQ (reference sequence). The CDR3 has 16 residues. Trimming left V 5 bases short and J 10 bases short, with 23 bases between. CDR3 DNA: TGTGCCAGCAGCAGCGCTCACCTACGACCCCGGGAGGAGCTGTTTTTT. It yields the protein CASSSAHLRPREELFF.

V is TRBV5-5 and J is TRBJ1-1; D may be TRBD1 (6 bases). V was trimmed by 4 bases and J by 1 base, leaving 11 bases between them. This CDR3 region has 14 residues. CDR1 SGHKS and CDR2 YYEKEE come from the germline V gene (reference sequence). CDR3: CASSPQGTNTEAFF. Here the CDR3 DNA reads TGTGCCAGCAGCCCACAGGGAACGAACACTGAAGCTTTCTTT.

This clone showed up many times. The genes are TRBV14 and TRBJ2-5; TRBD1 is a possible D gene (5 bases). The CDR3 length is 16 residues. CDR1 and CDR2 (germline): SGHDN, FVKESK. Trimming pared 3 bases from V and 4 bases from J, leaving 18 bases between. CDR3: CASSQQMGRRGETQYF. The CDR3 nucleotides read TGTGCCAGCAGCCAGCAGATGGGGCGAAGGGGAGAGACCCAGTACTTC.

The chain is built from TRBV28 and TRBJ1-4; D is unresolved. The CDR3 covers 15 residues. The V gene lost 3 bases and the J gene lost 4 bases, with 12 bases spanning the gap. Germline V CDR1 and CDR2: MDHEN, SYDVKM. The CDR3 loop is CASSFTYTLNEKLFF. CDR3 coding DNA: TGTGCCAGCAGTTTCACTTACACCCTTAATGAAAAACTGTTTTTT. The whole variable domain, remainder taken from reference TRBV28 and TRBJ1-4, is DVKVTQSSRYLVKRTGEKVFLECVQDMDHENMFWYRQDPGLGLRLIYFSYDVKMKEKGDIPEGYSVSREKKERFSLILESASTNQTSMYLCASSFTYTLNEKLFFGSGTQLSVL.